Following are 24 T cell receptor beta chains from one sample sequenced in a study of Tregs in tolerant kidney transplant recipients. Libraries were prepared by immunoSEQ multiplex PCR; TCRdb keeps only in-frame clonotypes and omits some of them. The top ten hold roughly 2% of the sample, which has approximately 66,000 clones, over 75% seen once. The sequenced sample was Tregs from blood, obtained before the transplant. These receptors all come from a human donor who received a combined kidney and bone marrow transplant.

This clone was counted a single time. The CDR3 sequence is CASSLVGLASYEQYF. The CDR3 DNA sequence: TGTGCCAGCAGCTTAGTGGGACTAGCCTCATACGAGCAGTACTTC. This rearrangement joins TRBV7-2 to TRBJ2-7; 9 positions match TRBD2. V lost 1 base and J lost 4; bases outside the gene matches: 5. Germline CDR1 SGHTA, CDR2 FQGNSA. The CDR3 has 15 amino acids.

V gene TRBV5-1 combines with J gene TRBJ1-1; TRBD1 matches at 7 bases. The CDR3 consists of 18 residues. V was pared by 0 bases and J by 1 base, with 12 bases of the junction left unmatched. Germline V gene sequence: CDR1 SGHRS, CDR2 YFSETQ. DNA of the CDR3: TGCGCCAGCAGCTTGGGTTCCGGGACAGCGCTATGGAACACTGAAGCTTTCTTT. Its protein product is CASSLGSGTALWNTEAFF.

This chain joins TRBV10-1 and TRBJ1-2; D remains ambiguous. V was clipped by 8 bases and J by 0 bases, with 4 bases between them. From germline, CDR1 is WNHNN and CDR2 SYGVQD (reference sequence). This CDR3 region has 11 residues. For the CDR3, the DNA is TGCGCCAGCGGAGCTAACTATGGCTACACCTTC. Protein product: CASGANYGYTF.

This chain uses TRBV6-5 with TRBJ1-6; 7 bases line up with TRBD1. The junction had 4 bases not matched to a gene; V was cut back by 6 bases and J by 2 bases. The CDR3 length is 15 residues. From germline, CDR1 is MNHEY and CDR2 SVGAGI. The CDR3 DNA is TGTGCCAGCAGCCCGGGACAGACCTATAATTCACCCCTCCACTTT. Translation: CASSPGQTYNSPLHF.

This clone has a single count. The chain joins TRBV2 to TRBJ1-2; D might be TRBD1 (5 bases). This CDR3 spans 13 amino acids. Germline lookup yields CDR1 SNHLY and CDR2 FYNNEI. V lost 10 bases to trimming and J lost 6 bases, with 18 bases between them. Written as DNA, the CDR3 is TGTGCCATTCCCGGGGGGGGGACGGATGGCTACACCTTC. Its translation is CAIPGGGTDGYTF.

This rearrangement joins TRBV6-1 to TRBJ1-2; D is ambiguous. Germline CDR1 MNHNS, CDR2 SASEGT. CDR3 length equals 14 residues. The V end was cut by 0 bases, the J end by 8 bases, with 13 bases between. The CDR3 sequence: CASSEAYSWNGYTF. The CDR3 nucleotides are TGTGCCAGCAGTGAAGCGTATTCATGGAACGGCTACACCTTC.

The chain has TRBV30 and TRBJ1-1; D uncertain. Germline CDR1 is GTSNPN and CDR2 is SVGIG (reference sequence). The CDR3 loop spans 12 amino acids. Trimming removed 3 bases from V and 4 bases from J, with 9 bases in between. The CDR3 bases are TGTGCCTGGAGCTTGGGAGGCACTGAAGCTTTCTTT. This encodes CAWSLGGTEAFF.

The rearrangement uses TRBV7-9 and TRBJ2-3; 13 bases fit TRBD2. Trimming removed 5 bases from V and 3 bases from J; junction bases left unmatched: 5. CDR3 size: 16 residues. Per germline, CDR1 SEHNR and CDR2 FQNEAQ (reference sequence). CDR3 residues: CASSRTGLAGTDTQYF. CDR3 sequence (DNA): TGTGCCAGCAGCCGTACGGGACTAGCGGGAACAGATACGCAGTATTTT.

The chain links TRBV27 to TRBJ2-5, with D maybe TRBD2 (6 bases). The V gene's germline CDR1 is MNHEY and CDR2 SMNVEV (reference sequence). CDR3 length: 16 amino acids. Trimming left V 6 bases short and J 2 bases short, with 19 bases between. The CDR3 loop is CASSPPPGSRQETQYF. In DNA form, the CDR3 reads TGTGCCAGCAGCCCGCCCCCCGGGAGTAGGCAAGAGACCCAGTACTTC.

CDR3 coding DNA: TGTGCCAGCAGCCAACTTAGCGGGCATAACCAAGAGACCCAGTACTTC. Its translation is CASSQLSGHNQETQYF. The chain joins TRBV14 to TRBJ2-5; 7 positions match TRBD2. Unmatched junction bases numbered 6, after V lost 2 bases and J lost 0 bases. Looked up from germline, CDR1 is SGHDN and CDR2 is FVKESK. The CDR3 length is 16 residues.

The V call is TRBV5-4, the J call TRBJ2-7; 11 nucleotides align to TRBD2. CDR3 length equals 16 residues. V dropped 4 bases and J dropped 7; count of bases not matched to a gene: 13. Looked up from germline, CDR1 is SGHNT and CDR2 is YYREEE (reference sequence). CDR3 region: CASSPTLASGRKEQYF. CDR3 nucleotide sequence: TGTGCCAGCAGCCCTACCTTGGCTAGCGGGAGGAAAGAGCAGTACTTC.

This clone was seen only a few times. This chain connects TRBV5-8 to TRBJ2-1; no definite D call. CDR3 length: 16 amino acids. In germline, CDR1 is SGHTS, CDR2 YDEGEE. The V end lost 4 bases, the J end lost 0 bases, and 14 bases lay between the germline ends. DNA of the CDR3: TGTGCCAGCAGCCGTTATTGGTCCAGCTCCTACAATGAGCAGTTCTTC. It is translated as CASSRYWSSSYNEQFF. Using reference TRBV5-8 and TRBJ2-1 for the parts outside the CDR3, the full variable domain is EAGVTQSPTHLIKTRGQQATLRCSPISGHTSVYWYQQALGLGLQFLLWYDEGEERNRGNFPPRFSGRQFPNYSSELNVNALELEDSALYLCASSRYWSSSYNEQFFGPGTRLTVL.

CDR3 in DNA: TGCGCCAGCAGCTCGGGACCGGACTATGGCTACACCTTC. Translating gives CASSSGPDYGYTF. The chain links TRBV5-1 to TRBJ1-2; tentative D call: TRBD1 (5 bases). This CDR3 region has 13 residues. The germline V gene encodes CDR1 SGHRS and CDR2 YFSETQ. With 3 bases removed from V and 3 bases from J, the gap between germline ends came to 9 bases.

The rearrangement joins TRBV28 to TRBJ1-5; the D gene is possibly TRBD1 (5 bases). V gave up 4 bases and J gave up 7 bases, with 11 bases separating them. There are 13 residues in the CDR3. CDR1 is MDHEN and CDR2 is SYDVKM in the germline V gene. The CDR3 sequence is CASSSRVYQPQHF. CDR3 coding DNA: TGTGCCAGCAGTTCCAGGGTTTACCAGCCCCAGCATTTT.

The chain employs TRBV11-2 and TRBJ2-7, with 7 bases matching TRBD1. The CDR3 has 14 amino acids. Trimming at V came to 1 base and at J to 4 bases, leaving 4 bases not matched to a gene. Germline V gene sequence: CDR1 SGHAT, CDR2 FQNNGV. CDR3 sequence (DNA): TGTGCCAGCAGCTTAGTAGGGGGCTCGTACGAGCAGTACTTC. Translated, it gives CASSLVGGSYEQYF.

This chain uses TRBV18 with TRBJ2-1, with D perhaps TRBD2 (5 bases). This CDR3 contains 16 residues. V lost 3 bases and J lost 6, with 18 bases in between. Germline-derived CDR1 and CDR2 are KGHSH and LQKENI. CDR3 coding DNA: TGTGCCAGCTCACCCCGGAGGACTGGAGAGGGCAATGAGCAGTTCTTC. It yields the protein CASSPRRTGEGNEQFF.

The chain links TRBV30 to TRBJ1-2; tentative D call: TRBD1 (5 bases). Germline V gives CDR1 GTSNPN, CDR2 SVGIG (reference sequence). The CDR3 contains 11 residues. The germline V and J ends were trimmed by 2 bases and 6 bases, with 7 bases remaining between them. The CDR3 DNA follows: TGTGCCTGGAGTCGGGGGGATGGCTACACCTTC. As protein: CAWSRGDGYTF.

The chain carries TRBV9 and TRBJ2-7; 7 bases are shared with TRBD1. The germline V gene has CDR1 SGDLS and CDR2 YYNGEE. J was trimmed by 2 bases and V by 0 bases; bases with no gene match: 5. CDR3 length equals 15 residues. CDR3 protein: CASSVAGQSPYEQYF. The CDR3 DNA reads TGTGCCAGCAGCGTAGCGGGACAGTCTCCCTACGAGCAGTACTTC.

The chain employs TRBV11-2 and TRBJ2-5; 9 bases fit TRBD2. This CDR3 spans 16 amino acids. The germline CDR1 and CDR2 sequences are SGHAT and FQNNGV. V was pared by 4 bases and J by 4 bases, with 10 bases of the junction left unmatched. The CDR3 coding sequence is TGTGCCAGCAGCTGGGGTCAGCGGGGGGTTGGAGAGACCCAGTACTTC. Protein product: CASSWGQRGVGETQYF.

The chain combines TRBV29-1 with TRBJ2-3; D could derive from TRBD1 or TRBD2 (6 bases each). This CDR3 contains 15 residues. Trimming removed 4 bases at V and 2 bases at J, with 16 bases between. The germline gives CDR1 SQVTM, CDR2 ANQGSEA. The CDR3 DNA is TGCAGCGTTGCAGGGGCGGGATCACTCACAGATACGCAGTATTTT. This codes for CSVAGAGSLTDTQYF.

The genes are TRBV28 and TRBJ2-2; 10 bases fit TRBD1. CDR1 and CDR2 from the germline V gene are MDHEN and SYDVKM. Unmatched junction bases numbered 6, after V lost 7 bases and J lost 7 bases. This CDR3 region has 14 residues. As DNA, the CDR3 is TGTGCCAGCATAAGGACAGGGGGACTCGGGGAGCTGTTTTTT. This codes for CASIRTGGLGELFF.

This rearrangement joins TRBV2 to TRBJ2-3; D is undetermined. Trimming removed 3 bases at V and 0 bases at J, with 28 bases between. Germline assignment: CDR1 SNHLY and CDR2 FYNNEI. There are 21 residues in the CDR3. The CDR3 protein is CASSDPALGRITGSSTDTQYF. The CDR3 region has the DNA TGTGCCAGCAGTGACCCCGCTCTCGGACGGATCACCGGCTCTAGCACAGATACGCAGTATTTT. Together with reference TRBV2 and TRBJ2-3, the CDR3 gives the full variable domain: EPEVTQTPSHQVTQMGQEVILRCVPISNHLYFYWYRQILGQKVEFLVSFYNNEISEKSEIFDDQFSVERPDGSNFTLKIRSTKLEDSAMYFCASSDPALGRITGSSTDTQYFGPGTRLTVL.

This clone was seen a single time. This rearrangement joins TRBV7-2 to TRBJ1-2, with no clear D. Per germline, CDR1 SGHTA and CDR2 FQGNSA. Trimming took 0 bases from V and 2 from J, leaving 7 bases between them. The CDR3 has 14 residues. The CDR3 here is CASSLAGGNYGYTF. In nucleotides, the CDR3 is TGTGCCAGCAGCTTAGCGGGAGGGAACTATGGCTACACCTTC.

DNA of the CDR3: TGTGCCTGGAGTGCAAGGGGAGGGGGGGTAGCCAAAAACATTCAGTACTTC. Translated: CAWSARGGGVAKNIQYF. J is TRBJ2-4 and V is TRBV30, with D possibly TRBD2 on 7 matching bases. The germline V and J ends were trimmed by 1 base and 0 bases, with 16 bases remaining between them. The CDR3 contains 17 residues. The V gene's germline CDR1 is GTSNPN and CDR2 SVGIG (reference sequence).